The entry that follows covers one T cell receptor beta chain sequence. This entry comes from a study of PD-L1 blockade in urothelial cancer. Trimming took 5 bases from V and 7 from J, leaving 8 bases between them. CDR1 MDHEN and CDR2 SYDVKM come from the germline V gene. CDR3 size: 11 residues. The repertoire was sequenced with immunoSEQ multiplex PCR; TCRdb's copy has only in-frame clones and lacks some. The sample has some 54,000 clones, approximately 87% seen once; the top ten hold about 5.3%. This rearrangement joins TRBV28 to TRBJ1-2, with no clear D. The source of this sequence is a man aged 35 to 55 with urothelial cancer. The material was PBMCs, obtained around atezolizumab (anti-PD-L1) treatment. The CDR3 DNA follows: TGTGCCAGCAGTCCGGGGATTGGCTACACCTTC. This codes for CASSPGIGYTF.